Following are 24 T cell receptor beta chains from one sample sequenced in a study of blood T cell repertoires in COVID-19. TCRdb keeps only in-frame clones here, not all; method: immunoSEQ multiplex PCR. There are 140,000 or so clones in the sample; 60% to 85% occur only once, and roughly 8.7% lies in the top ten. Sequenced: peripheral blood. These receptors originate from a man in his fifties or sixties with active or convalescent COVID-19.

The V call is TRBV2, the J call TRBJ1-1; a possible D gene is TRBD1 (6 bases). V was shortened by 6 bases and J by 1 base, with 12 bases between the two germline ends. The CDR3 spans 14 residues. Germline V CDR1 and CDR2: SNHLY, FYNNEI. The CDR3 DNA reads TGTGCCAGCAGCGATAGGGGGTGGAACACTGAAGCTTTCTTT. This translates into CASSDRGWNTEAFF.

J is TRBJ2-1 and V is TRBV9, with 10 bases lining up with TRBD2. The junction had 8 bases not matched to a gene; V was cut back by 0 bases and J by 5 bases. The germline gives CDR1 SGDLS, CDR2 YYNGEE. This CDR3 contains 17 residues. The CDR3 coding sequence is TGTGCCAGCAGCGTAGAGGCTAGCGGGAGCTGGCACAATGAGCAGTTCTTC. Amino acids: CASSVEASGSWHNEQFF. The full variable domain, in which reference TRBV9 and TRBJ2-1 provide the parts outside the CDR3, is DSGVTQTPKHLITATGQRVTLRCSPRSGDLSVYWYQQSLDQGLQFLIQYYNGEERAKGNILERFSAQQFPDLHSELNLSSLELGDSALYFCASSVEASGSWHNEQFFGPGTRLTVL.

The chain has TRBV7-3 and TRBJ2-2; a weak D match, TRBD2 (5 bases). Per germline, CDR1 SGHTA and CDR2 FQGTGA. This CDR3 region has 12 residues. Trimming pared 6 bases from V and 5 bases from J, leaving 7 bases between. CDR3 in DNA: TGTGCCAGCAGTTCGGGGACCGGGGAGCTGTTTTTT. It is translated as CASSSGTGELFF.

The rearrangement links TRBV2 to TRBJ2-2, with 8 bases that match TRBD1. Looked up from germline, CDR1 is SNHLY and CDR2 is FYNNEI. This CDR3 comprises 13 residues. The V and J ends lost 8 bases and 4 bases, in that order; junction bases with no gene match: 3. The CDR3 sequence: CASRQGLTGELFF. The CDR3 DNA reads as TGTGCCAGCCGACAGGGGCTCACCGGGGAGCTGTTTTTT.

The gene calls are TRBV9 and TRBJ1-2; D is perhaps TRBD1 (6 bases). Germline V gene sequence: CDR1 SGDLS, CDR2 YYNGEE. This CDR3 spans 13 amino acids. The ends were cut back, 8 bases at V and 7 bases at J, with 18 bases in the middle. The DNA of the CDR3 is TGTGCCAGTCAAGCGGGGGGGCGCGGTGGCTACACCTTC. Its protein product is CASQAGGRGGYTF.

The chain couples TRBV2 to TRBJ2-5; 7 bases agree with TRBD2. Germline CDR1 and CDR2: SNHLY and FYNNEI. V was clipped by 6 bases and J by 0 bases; unmatched bases: 10. The CDR3 length is 16 residues. The CDR3 nucleotides are TGTGCCAGCAGACCCGAATGGGGAGGGAACCAAGAGACCCAGTACTTC. It translates to CASRPEWGGNQETQYF.

The CDR3: CASSLYNEAPLREQYF. As DNA, the CDR3 is TGTGCCAGCAGCCTCTACAACGAGGCCCCTTTGAGGGAGCAGTACTTC. This chain connects TRBV13 to TRBJ2-7, with unresolved D. CDR3 size: 16 residues. V lost 5 bases to trimming and J lost 7 bases, with 24 bases between them. Germline CDR1 PRHDT, CDR2 FYEKMQ (reference sequence).

The rearrangement uses TRBV6-1 and TRBJ2-5; D is unclear. V was shortened by 2 bases and J by 1 base, with 14 bases between the two germline ends. Germline CDR1 is MNHNS and CDR2 is SASEGT. The CDR3 totals 16 residues. The CDR3 reads CASSEFVRSIQETQYF. The CDR3 DNA is TGTGCCAGCAGTGAATTTGTCAGGTCAATCCAAGAGACCCAGTACTTC.

The chain joins TRBV7-8 to TRBJ2-1; D remains unclear. The CDR3 extends over 15 amino acids. Trimming took 0 bases from V and 3 from J, leaving 9 bases between them. Germline CDR1 is SGHVS and CDR2 is FQNEAQ. CDR3 in DNA: TGTGCCAGCAGCTTAGCGTTGACAAGCTACAATGAGCAGTTCTTC. Protein: CASSLALTSYNEQFF. Complete variable domain (other parts from reference TRBV7-8 and TRBJ2-1): GAGVSQSPRYKVAKRGQDVALRCDPISGHVSLFWYQQALGQGPEFLTYFQNEAQLDKSGLPSDRFFAERPEGSVSTLKIQRTQQEDSAVYLCASSLALTSYNEQFFGPGTRLTVL.

The genes are TRBV28 and TRBJ2-5; D not certain. The CDR3 has 14 amino acids. From germline, CDR1 is MDHEN and CDR2 SYDVKM. Trimming stripped 0 bases from V and 2 bases from J, with 7 bases between. CDR3 DNA: TGTGCCAGCAGTTTATGGCAGTTACAAGAGACCCAGTACTTC. This translates into CASSLWQLQETQYF.

The CDR3 spells CASTTVDAAQEQYF. CDR3 nucleotides: TGTGCCAGCACTACCGTAGACGCGGCGCAAGAGCAGTACTTC. V and J are TRBV27 and TRBJ2-7, with D unresolved. Between the trimmed V and J ends, which lost 7 bases and 7 bases, there was a span of 20 bases. This CDR3 comprises 14 residues. CDR1 is MNHEY and CDR2 is SMNVEV in the germline V gene (reference sequence).

J is TRBJ2-3 and V is TRBV28; TRBD2 aligns across 7 bases. This CDR3 comprises 13 residues. J was trimmed by 5 bases and V by 8 bases; bases with no gene match: 7. The germline gives CDR1 MDHEN, CDR2 SYDVKM. In DNA, the CDR3 is TGTGCCAGCCAGGTTGGGGGGGGAGATACGCAGTATTTT. It is translated as CASQVGGGDTQYF.

The sample holds one count of this clone. The chain links TRBV9 to TRBJ2-7; 8 nucleotides agree with TRBD1. This CDR3 has 14 amino acids. Trimming cost V 3 bases and J 1 base; bases outside gene matches: 3. The germline gives CDR1 SGDLS, CDR2 YYNGEE. CDR3 region: CASSARDRSYEQYF. The CDR3 DNA sequence: TGTGCCAGCAGCGCCCGGGACAGGTCCTACGAGCAGTACTTC. The full variable domain, with the rest looked up from reference TRBV9 and TRBJ2-7, is DSGVTQTPKHLITATGQRVTLRCSPRSGDLSVYWYQQSLDQGLQFLIQYYNGEERAKGNILERFSAQQFPDLHSELNLSSLELGDSALYFCASSARDRSYEQYFGPGTRLTVT.

The rearrangement uses TRBV7-2 and TRBJ2-5; D gene unclear. Germline values: CDR1 SGHTA, CDR2 FQGNSA. Trimming removed 2 bases at V and 5 bases at J, with 15 bases between. The CDR3 loop spans 15 amino acids. In nucleotides, the CDR3 is TGTGCCAGCAGCTTATTCTCGGGTCCCAGTGAGACCCAGTACTTC. Its translation: CASSLFSGPSETQYF. Based on the CDR3 plus reference TRBV7-2 and TRBJ2-5, the full variable domain is GAGVSQSPSNKVTEKGKDVELRCDPISGHTALYWYRQSLGQGLEFLIYFQGNSAPDKSGLPSDRFSAERTGGSVSTLTIQRTQQEDSAVYLCASSLFSGPSETQYFGPGTRLLVL.

The chain joins TRBV27 to TRBJ2-7; 8 bases line up with TRBD1. Germline CDR1 is MNHEY and CDR2 is SMNVEV (reference sequence). The J segment lost 3 bases and the V segment lost 0 bases, leaving 1 base of the junction unmatched. The CDR3 is 14 residues long. The CDR3 DNA is TGTGCCAGCAGTTTATCGGGGACAGGCTACGAGCAGTACTTC. It is translated as CASSLSGTGYEQYF.

The CDR3 protein is CASSLKLGQNAQVYEQYF. The CDR3 DNA reads as TGTGCCAGCAGTTTAAAATTGGGGCAGAACGCCCAGGTCTACGAGCAGTACTTC. V usage is TRBV27 and J usage is TRBJ2-7; maybe TRBD1 (5 bases). Germline V gene sequence: CDR1 MNHEY, CDR2 SMNVEV (reference sequence). This CDR3 has 18 residues. The germline V and J ends were trimmed by 2 bases and 3 bases, with 23 bases remaining between them.

The chain links TRBV27 to TRBJ1-2; possible D gene TRBD1, 5 bases. The V end lost 5 bases, the J end lost 4 bases, and 14 bases lay between the germline ends. CDR3 length: 14 residues. The germline gives CDR1 MNHEY, CDR2 SMNVEV (reference sequence). The CDR3 spells CASSPLEGVYGYTF. CDR3 nucleotide sequence: TGTGCCAGCAGTCCCCTTGAAGGGGTCTATGGCTACACCTTC.

This clone showed up just once. This chain connects TRBV9 to TRBJ2-7; TRBD2 matches 8 bases. The germline CDR1 and CDR2 sequences are SGDLS and YYNGEE. V trimming: 0 bases; J trimming: 6 bases; junction bases outside the gene matches: 14. The CDR3 is made up of 17 amino acids. The CDR3 DNA reads TGTGCCAGCAGCGTAGATCCTCCCGACGGGAGGGACGGCGAGCAGTACTTC. Translating gives CASSVDPPDGRDGEQYF.

The chain uses TRBV3-1 (or the pseudogene TRBV3-2) and TRBJ2-1, with 9 bases aligning to TRBD1. The V and J ends lost 0 bases and 8 bases, in that order; junction bases with no gene match: 5. Germline CDR1 LGHDT, CDR2 YNNKEL (reference sequence). The CDR3 contains 15 residues. Here the CDR3 reads CASSQEQGAWDEQFF. CDR3 coding DNA: TGTGCCAGCAGCCAAGAACAGGGGGCATGGGATGAGCAGTTCTTC.

The V and J genes are TRBV6-1 and TRBJ1-5; D is undetermined. This CDR3 region has 14 residues. V was trimmed by 0 bases and J by 7 bases, leaving 10 bases between them. Looked up from germline, CDR1 is MNHNS and CDR2 is SASEGT. For the CDR3, the DNA is TGTGCCAGCAGTGAAGCGCTACGGGTACAGCCCCAGCATTTT. Amino acids: CASSEALRVQPQHF.

CDR3 DNA: TGTGCTAGTGGCACCTACTTGTTGGCGGGAGGAGAGACCCAGTACTTC. Its protein is CASGTYLLAGGETQYF. The chain has TRBV12-5 and TRBJ2-5, with 8 bases aligning to TRBD2. The length of the CDR3 is 16 residues. Per the germline V gene, CDR1 is LGHNT and CDR2 is FRNRAP. V lost 6 bases and J lost 4; bases outside the gene matches: 13.

This clone was recorded a few times. V usage is TRBV19 and J usage is TRBJ2-2; TRBD1 agrees at 9 bases. The CDR3 is made up of 15 amino acids. V lost 6 bases to trimming and J lost 6 bases; unmatched junction nucleotides: 8. In germline, CDR1 is LNHDA, CDR2 SQIVND (reference sequence). The DNA for the CDR3 is TGTGCCAGTAGCCCAGGGACAGGGAGTGCCGGGGAGCTGTTTTTT. Translation gives CASSPGTGSAGELFF.

This clone was seen a few times. The V call is TRBV19, the J call TRBJ1-2, with D maybe TRBD1 (6 bases). CDR1 and CDR2 from the germline V gene are LNHDA and SQIVND (reference sequence). V shed 10 bases and J shed 4 bases, with 22 bases lying between them. This CDR3 is built from 15 residues. Here the CDR3 reads CATRGASSALYGYTF. CDR3 nucleotides: TGTGCCACCCGGGGGGCCAGTTCCGCACTCTATGGCTACACCTTC.

The chain combines TRBV4-1 with TRBJ2-3; 9 bases match TRBD2. This CDR3 region has 18 residues. Germline CDR1 MGHRA, CDR2 YSYEKL. The junction had 16 bases not matched to a gene; V was cut back by 1 base and J by 8 bases. CDR3 DNA: TGCGCCAGCAGCCAAGGTACTCAACTAGCGGGCCCGGCTGGTACGCAGTATTTT. It specifies CASSQGTQLAGPAGTQYF.